Reported below is one T cell receptor beta chain. This sample is part of a study of shared T cell receptors in the human thymus. Measured with immunoSEQ multiplex PCR; TCRdb has only the in-frame clones, and not every one. The data show 650,000 to 950,000 clones, 70% to 90% seen once. CDR1 is SGHDT, CDR2 YYEEEE, per germline. With 0 bases clipped from V and 4 bases from J, the junction kept 8 bases outside the gene matches. The CDR3 is made up of 16 amino acids. This sample was also put to use in a study of human thymus T cells. That source reports: In corrective heart surgery, resections were taken, and these provided the thymus tissue. Related work showed strongly overlapping thymic repertoires across unrelated individuals.

The chain combines TRBV5-6 with TRBJ1-2; TRBD1 matches at 8 bases. This TCR derives from a girl under three years old with a congenital heart defect. The sample taken for sequencing was thymocytes. The CDR3 DNA follows: TGTGCCAGCAGCTTGGGACTAGCGGGACAGGTCTATGGCTACACCTTC. This translates into CASSLGLAGQVYGYTF.